The rows below give T cell receptor beta chains drawn from one sample of a study of T cell responses to AZD1222 COVID-19 vaccine. Data came from immunoSEQ multiplex PCR; TCRdb stores just in-frame clones and leaves some out. The sample has roughly 100,000 clones; approximately 88% are singletons. The sample consisted of peripheral blood, taken on day 0 of AZD1222 vaccination. The receptor source for this set is an adult in good health. Both conserved end residues are part of each CDR3. The D gene is left open where the match is weak. Size is omitted from some rows. Given values are once, few, many or a class for expanded clones.

j_gene | abundance | v_gene | len | d_gene | CDR3nt | CDR3aa
TRBJ1-2 | NA | TRBV19 | 12 | NA | TGTGCCAGTAGTATAGTAGACTATGGCTACACCTTC | CASSIVDYGYTF
TRBJ1-2 | few | TRBV7-8 | 14 | TRBD1 | TGTGCCAGCAGCTTAGTTCCAGGGGGATATGGCTACACCTTC | CASSLVPGGYGYTF
TRBJ1-2 | NA | TRBV10-3 | 15 | TRBD1 | TGTGCCATCAATCCGGGACAGGGGGACTACTATGGCTACACCTTC | CAINPGQGDYYGYTF
TRBJ1-2 | NA | TRBV27 | 12 | TRBD1 | TGTGCCAGTGGAGGACAGGGGATGCGCTACACCTTC | CASGGQGMRYTF
TRBJ2-6 | NA | TRBV19 | 17 | TRBD2 | TGTGCCAGTACCCGGATAGCGGGAGGGTCCGGGGCCAACGTCCTGACTTTC | CASTRIAGGSGANVLTF
TRBJ2-2 | NA | TRBV14 | 12 | NA | TGTGCCAGCAGGCGAACGATCGGGGAGCTGTTTTTT | CASRRTIGELFF
TRBJ1-2 | NA | TRBV28 | 15 | TRBD1 | TGTGCCAGCCCCACGACAGGGGGCCCTGACTATGGCTACACCTTC | CASPTTGGPDYGYTF
TRBJ2-3 | NA | TRBV10-3 | 16 | NA | TGTGCCATCAGTGCAAGCGGTCCTACCCAGGGGGATACGCAGTATTTT | CAISASGPTQGDTQYF
TRBJ2-5 | NA | TRBV3-1/TRBV3-2 | 15 | TRBD1 | TGTGCCAGCAGTCCCGGGACAGGGTTTATCGAGACCCAGTACTTC | CASSPGTGFIETQYF
TRBJ2-7 | NA | TRBV9 | 15 | NA | TGTGCCAGCAGCGTAGATCCAGGTAGCTCCTACGAGCAGTACTTC | CASSVDPGSSYEQYF
TRBJ2-5 | few | TRBV24-1 | 13 | NA | TGTGCCACCAGTGGCGGGGCACAAGAGACCCAGTACTTC | CATSGGAQETQYF
TRBJ1-4 | few | TRBV2 | 16 | TRBD1 | TGTGCCAGCAGGAGTAGGGACAGGGTGGAGAAAGAAAAACTGTTTTTT | CASRSRDRVEKEKLFF
TRBJ2-5 | NA | TRBV2 | 15 | NA | TGTGCCAGCAGTGAATCTCGGCTCCAGGGGGAGACCCAGTACTTC | CASSESRLQGETQYF
TRBJ2-1 | NA | TRBV24-1 | 12 | NA | TGTGCCACCAGTGGGCCCTACAATGAGCAGTTCTTC | CATSGPYNEQFF
TRBJ1-3 | few | TRBV4-2 | 16 | NA | TGTGCCAGCAGCCAAGTCGTTCCCCTCTCTGGAAACACCATATATTTT | CASSQVVPLSGNTIYF
TRBJ1-2 | once | TRBV4-3 | 14 | NA | TGCGCCAGCAGCCAAGCCTTGGGGAACTATGGCTACACCTTC | CASSQALGNYGYTF
TRBJ1-2 | NA | TRBV18 | 14 | TRBD1 | TGTGCCAGCTCACCAGGGACAGCTTTAAATGGCTACACCTTC | CASSPGTALNGYTF
TRBJ2-1 | NA | TRBV7-2 | 15 | TRBD2 | TGTGCCAGCAGCTTGGGACTAGCGGGAAACAATGAGCAGTTCTTC | CASSLGLAGNNEQFF